The present entry profiles one TCR beta chain with its context. This clone was seen a single time. Its recognized antigen is unknown. No much larger clone exists at a distance of one base, and base qualities are not known. Inclusive of the bounding cysteine and phenylalanine, the CDR3 is 13 residues long. Here the CDR3 DNA is all that survives: 39 bases in frame from base 1. CDR1 and CDR2 are read off the germline V gene (reference sequence) as DFQATT and SNEGSKA. V was cut back by 4 bases and J by 1 base, leaving a gap of 7 bases between them. Libraries were built with the immunoSEQ multiplex PCR assay. Entries here come from immuneACCESS through TCRdb and include only in-frame sequences with V and J called. Some clones fail to appear in such tables; in the studies checked, an unresolved V gene covers under half of the shortfall, and the cause of the remainder is unknown. Across this sample there are 100,000 to 150,000 clones, with roughly 90% seen only once. The top ten constitute 6% to 8% of the sample.

The data originate from a study of control samples from healthy donors and cancer patients (dated by TCRdb to the early 2020s). The sample was blood. The rearrangement joined TRBV20-1 to TRBJ2-2; the D gene cannot be named for sure. The receptor's source is a woman between 18 and 29 years old in good health. The CDR3 has the sequence CSAIEQNTGELFF. The DNA sequence is given as TGCAGTGCTATTGAACAGAACACCGGGGAGCTGTTTTTT.